This record looks at one TCR beta chain sequence and its context. Produced via immunoSEQ multiplex PCR; TCRdb's table is partial and in-frame only. The top ten hold roughly a tenth of the sample, which has about 310,000 clones, under 90% seen once. This record comes from a study of blood T cell repertoires in COVID-19. The sequence derives from a young woman who had recovered from COVID-19. The sequenced sample consisted of PBMCs or T cells enriched from blood (not recorded which).

The CDR3 sequence is CATHRVNTGELFF. The DNA for the CDR3 is TGTGCCACCCATCGAGTGAACACCGGGGAGCTGTTTTTT. The J gene is TRBJ2-2, the V gene TRBV6-5; D unresolved. Germline CDR1 reads MNHEY; CDR2 reads SVGAGI. The CDR3 spans 13 residues. The V and J ends lost 10 bases and 1 base respectively, with 10 bases between them.